This T cell receptor (beta chain) is drawn from a study of shared clonotypes between healthy human individuals. CD45RO-negative CD8 cells positively selected for CCR7 made up the naive population, which excluded terminally differentiated effector memory CD45RA+ cells. To note about this clone: What it binds is unknown.

The length of the CDR3 is 15 residues. Looked up from germline, CDR1 is MNHEY and CDR2 is SMNVEV (reference sequence). Study-wide points: Only a few donors were included, so the genetic and exposure-history diversity represented was limited. All-four-donor shared clonotypes had higher generation probabilities than non-shared clonotypes did.

Deep-level settings were used for running the assay. Study processing details: Filtering was not the same, since immunoSEQ gave junction-only sequences without quality scores. Produced via immunoSEQ multiplex PCR; TCRdb's table is partial and in-frame only. Clonal size and the V and J genes are those of that table, whereas D and trimming came from the DNA. The sample has around 600,000 clones, 90% to 95% seen once. The sequenced sample was naive CD8+ T cells sorted from blood. The sequence was obtained from a young woman in good health. J is TRBJ2-5 and V is TRBV27; 8 bases align to TRBD2. With the DNA end fitting TRBJ2-7 better, the J assignment may be wrong. CDR3 DNA: TGTGCCAGCAGTCAAGACGCGGGACTAGTCTACGAGCAGTACTTC. It codes for CASSQDAGLVYEQYF.